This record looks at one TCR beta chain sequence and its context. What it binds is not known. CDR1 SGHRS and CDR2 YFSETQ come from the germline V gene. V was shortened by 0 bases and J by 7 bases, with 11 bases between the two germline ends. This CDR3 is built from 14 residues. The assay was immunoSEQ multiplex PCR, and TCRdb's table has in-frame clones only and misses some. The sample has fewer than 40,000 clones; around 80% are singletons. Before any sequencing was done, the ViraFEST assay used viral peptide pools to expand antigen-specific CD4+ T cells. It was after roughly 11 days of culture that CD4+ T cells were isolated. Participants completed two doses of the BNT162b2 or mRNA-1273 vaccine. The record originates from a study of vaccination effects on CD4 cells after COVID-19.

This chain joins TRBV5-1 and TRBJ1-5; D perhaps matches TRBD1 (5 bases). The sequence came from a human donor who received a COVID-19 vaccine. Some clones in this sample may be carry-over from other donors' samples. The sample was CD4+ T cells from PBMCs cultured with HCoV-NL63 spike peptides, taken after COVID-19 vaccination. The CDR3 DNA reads TGCGCCAGCAGCTTGGGGGGGAGGGAGCAGCCCCAGCATTTT. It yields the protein CASSLGGREQPQHF.